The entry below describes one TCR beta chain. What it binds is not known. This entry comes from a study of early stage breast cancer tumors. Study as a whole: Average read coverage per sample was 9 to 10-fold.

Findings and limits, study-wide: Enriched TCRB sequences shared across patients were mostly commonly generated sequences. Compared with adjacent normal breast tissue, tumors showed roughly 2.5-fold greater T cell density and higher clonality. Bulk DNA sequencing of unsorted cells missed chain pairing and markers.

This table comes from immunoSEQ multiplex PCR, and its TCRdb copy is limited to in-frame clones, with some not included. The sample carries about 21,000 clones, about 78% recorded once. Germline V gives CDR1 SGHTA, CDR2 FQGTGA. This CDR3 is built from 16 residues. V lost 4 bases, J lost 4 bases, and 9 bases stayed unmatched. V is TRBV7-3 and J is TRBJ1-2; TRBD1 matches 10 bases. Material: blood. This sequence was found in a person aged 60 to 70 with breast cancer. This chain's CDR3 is CASSSRGGTGVYGYTF. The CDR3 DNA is TGTGCCAGCAGCTCCCGCGGCGGGACAGGGGTCTATGGCTACACCTTC.